This T cell receptor beta chain was retrieved from a study of graft-versus-host responses after intestinal transplantation. Study details: All of the recipients had induction that used anti-thymocyte globulin, then tacrolimus and steroids for two to three years.

Intraepithelial and lamina propria lymphocytes were released after the graft tissue was processed. The V and J ends lost 4 bases and 3 bases respectively, with 19 bases between them. Per the germline V gene, CDR1 is SGHVS and CDR2 is FQNEAQ. The CDR3 covers 16 residues. General study results and limits: Elevated graft-versus-host to host-versus-graft clonal ratios in allografts were recorded for patients with graft-donor T cell macrochimerism.

Concerning this clone itself: Antigen: not known.

Repertoires were generated with immunoSEQ multiplex PCR, while TCRdb's copy carries only in-frame clones and drops some. Here the sample spans thousands of clones, roughly 80% being singletons. The rearrangement links TRBV7-8 to TRBJ2-7; no reliable D call. Sample: ileum tissue, taken around 130 days after transplant. The sequence derives from a human patient who received an intestinal transplant, so some T cells may come from the graft donor. CDR3 protein: CASSSKIGVNFYEQYF. The DNA of the CDR3 is TGTGCCAGCAGCTCAAAGATTGGGGTTAATTTCTACGAGCAGTACTTC. The complete variable domain, with remaining parts taken from reference TRBV7-8 and TRBJ2-7, reads GAGVSQSPRYKVAKRGQDVALRCDPISGHVSLFWYQQALGQGPEFLTYFQNEAQLDKSGLPSDRFFAERPEGSVSTLKIQRTQQEDSAVYLCASSSKIGVNFYEQYFGPGTRLTVT.